This is a list of T cell receptor beta chains from one sample in a study of patients and donors after allogeneic stem cell transplantation. TCRdb analysed the RT-PCR reads with MiXCR anew, one entry per CDR3 protein. The table has 200,000 to 250,000 distinct CDR3 sequences, approximately 14% seen once. The sequenced sample was blood, either unsorted or a sorted T cell fraction (not recorded which). All receptors derive from a human donor who was either an allogeneic HSCT recipient or a stem cell or donor lymphocyte infusion donor (not recorded which). It is not recorded whose cells these are; they may come from a transplant donor. Each CDR3 is given with its conserved first and last residue. The D gene is left open where the match is weak. Clone size appears in some rows only: once, few, many, or a class for an expanded clone.

v_call,clone_size,j_call,d_call,cdr3_aa,cdr3_nt
TRBV12-3/TRBV12-4,many,TRBJ2-3,NA,CASSRRTDTQYF,TGTGCCAGCAGCCGACGCACAGATACGCAGTATTTT
TRBV24-1,few,TRBJ2-5,NA,CATSDLGTGNEETQYF,TGTGCCACCAGTGATTTAGGGACGGGTAATGAAGAGACCCAGTACTTC
TRBV5-5,NA,TRBJ2-7,NA,CASSLTVFGYEQYF,TGTGCCAGCAGCTTGACCGTCTTTGGCTACGAGCAGTACTTC
TRBV6-2/TRBV6-3,NA,TRBJ1-1,NA,CASGKTRNTEAFF,TGTGCCAGCGGAAAGACACGGAACACTGAAGCTTTCTTT
TRBV30,few,TRBJ2-7,NA,CAWSTGRNEQYF,TGTGCCTGGAGTACTGGGAGAAACGAGCAGTACTTC
TRBV4-2,few,TRBJ2-1,TRBD2,CASSQDSGGAPNEQFF,TGTGCCAGCAGCCAAGATAGCGGGGGGGCCCCTAATGAGCAGTTCTTC
TRBV20-1,NA,TRBJ1-1,NA,CSARKPGTMNTEAFF,TGCAGTGCTAGAAAGCCCGGGACTATGAACACTGAAGCTTTCTTT
TRBV5-1,many,TRBJ2-7,NA,CASSLESGYEQYF,TGCGCCAGCAGCTTGGAGTCTGGATACGAGCAGTACTTC
TRBV7-2,many,TRBJ1-5,NA,CASSSEGGLGQPQHF,TGTGCCAGCAGTTCAGAGGGTGGCTTGGGACAGCCCCAGCATTTT
TRBV7-2,few,TRBJ2-7,NA,CASSYPSAYEQYF,TGTGCCAGCAGCTACCCTAGCGCGTACGAGCAGTACTTC
TRBV5-4,few,TRBJ2-6,TRBD1,CASKQGAPSGANVLTF,TGTGCCAGCAAACAGGGGGCTCCCTCTGGGGCCAACGTCCTGACTTTC
TRBV6-4,few,TRBJ2-1,NA,CASSDQGRFDEQFF,TGTGCCAGCAGTGACCAGGGGCGGTTTGATGAGCAGTTCTTC
TRBV6-5,few,TRBJ2-1,NA,CASSLRQAYNEQFF,TGTGCCAGCAGTTTGAGACAGGCGTACAATGAGCAGTTCTTC
TRBV20-1,many,TRBJ2-1,TRBD1,CSASRDSRAYNEQFF,TGCAGTGCCAGCCGGGACAGTCGAGCTTACAATGAGCAGTTCTTC
TRBV7-7,NA,TRBJ2-2,NA,CASSLQLIGELFF,TGTGCTAGCAGCTTACAACTTATAGGGGAGCTGTTTTTT
TRBV29-1,many,TRBJ2-3,NA,CSVDRAGLGQYF,TGCAGCGTTGACAGGGCCGGGCTGGGGCAGTATTTT
TRBV12-3/TRBV12-4,many,TRBJ2-7,NA,CASSLDSSYEQYF,TGTGCCAGCAGTTTAGATAGCTCCTACGAGCAGTACTTC
TRBV12-3/TRBV12-4,many,TRBJ2-1,NA,CASSPRIGNEQFF,TGTGCCAGCAGTCCCCGGATCGGCAATGAGCAGTTCTTC
TRBV20-1,NA,TRBJ1-6,NA,CSARIETGSYNSPLHF,TGCAGTGCTAGAATAGAGACAGGCTCCTATAATTCACCCCTCCACTTT
TRBV19,many,TRBJ2-5,NA,CASSIPGVGETQYF,TGTGCCAGTAGTATACCAGGGGTCGGTGAGACCCAGTACTTC
TRBV27,NA,TRBJ2-1,NA,CASNLSGCRYNEQFF,TGTGCCAGCAACCTAAGCGGGTGCCGATACAATGAGCAGTTCTTC
TRBV28,few,TRBJ1-2,TRBD1,CASSILRGRSGYTF,TGTGCCAGCAGTATCCTCAGGGGGCGCAGCGGCTACACCTTC
TRBV30,NA,TRBJ2-7,NA,CAWNRGYEQYF,TGTGCCTGGAATCGTGGCTACGAGCAGTACTTC
TRBV10-2,NA,TRBJ1-2,NA,CASSESAVLNYGYTF,TGCGCCAGCAGTGAGTCGGCAGTTCTTAACTATGGCTACACCTTC
TRBV20-1,NA,TRBJ2-5,TRBD1,CSASWDRETQYF,TGCAGTGCTAGTTGGGACAGAGAGACCCAGTACTTC
TRBV19,many,TRBJ1-1,TRBD1,CATTQDRGLVLAEAFF,TGTGCCACCACCCAGGACAGGGGCCTCGTACTGGCTGAAGCTTTCTTT
TRBV20-1,few,TRBJ2-5,NA,CSANLMETQYF,TGCAGTGCTAACTTGATGGAGACCCAGTACTTC
TRBV25-1,few,TRBJ2-5,TRBD1,CASSEAGRGQETQYF,TGTGCCAGCAGTGAAGCTGGCAGGGGGCAAGAGACCCAGTACTTC
TRBV30,NA,TRBJ1-5,NA,CAWAVGANQPQHF,TGTGCCTGGGCAGTGGGGGCTAATCAGCCCCAGCATTTT
TRBV29-1,few,TRBJ1-3,TRBD1,CSVGDRGYGNTIYF,TGCAGCGTTGGGGACAGGGGGTACGGAAACACCATATATTTT
TRBV12-3/TRBV12-4,many,TRBJ1-3,TRBD1,CASTGTGGGNTIYF,TGTGCCAGCACCGGGACAGGGGGCGGAAACACCATATATTTT
TRBV5-1,NA,TRBJ2-7,NA,CASSLGGTPYEQYF,TGCGCCAGCAGCTTGGGTGGGACCCCCTACGAGCAGTACTTC
TRBV7-6,many,TRBJ1-1,NA,CASSLSFQENTEAFF,TGTGCCAGCAGCTTATCGTTTCAGGAGAACACTGAAGCTTTCTTT
TRBV11-2,few,TRBJ1-2,TRBD1,CASSLDGKGGQGYTF,TGTGCCAGCAGCTTAGATGGTAAAGGGGGCCAGGGCTACACCTTC
TRBV4-3,many,TRBJ1-5,NA,CASSQDPGPISNQPQHF,TGCGCCAGCAGCCAAGATCCCGGACCGATAAGCAATCAGCCCCAGCATTTT
TRBV2,few,TRBJ2-2,NA,CASSEQGRGGELFF,TGTGCCAGCAGTGAACAGGGGAGGGGCGGGGAGCTGTTTTTT
TRBV4-3,many,TRBJ1-1,TRBD1,CASSQDDRGNTEAFF,TGCGCCAGCAGCCAAGATGACAGGGGGAACACTGAAGCTTTCTTT
TRBV12-3/TRBV12-4,many,TRBJ1-2,NA,CASSPVPPYGYTF,TGTGCCAGCAGTCCAGTCCCGCCGTATGGCTACACCTTC
TRBV11-3,few,TRBJ2-7,NA,CASSFGGGYEQYF,TGTGCCAGCAGCTTTGGAGGCGGCTACGAGCAGTACTTC
TRBV9,few,TRBJ2-5,NA,CASTPGGRGQETQYF,TGTGCCAGCACACCGGGTGGGCGGGGACAAGAGACCCAGTACTTC